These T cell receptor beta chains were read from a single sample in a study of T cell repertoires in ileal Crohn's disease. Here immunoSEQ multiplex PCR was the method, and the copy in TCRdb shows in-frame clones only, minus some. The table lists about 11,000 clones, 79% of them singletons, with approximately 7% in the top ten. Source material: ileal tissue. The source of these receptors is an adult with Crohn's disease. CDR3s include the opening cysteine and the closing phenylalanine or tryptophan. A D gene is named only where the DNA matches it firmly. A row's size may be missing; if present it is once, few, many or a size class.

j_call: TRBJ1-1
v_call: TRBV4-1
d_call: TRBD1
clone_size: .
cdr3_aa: CASSRGTADDTEAFF
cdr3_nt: TGCGCCAGCAGCCGTGGGACAGCCGATGACACTGAAGCTTTCTTT

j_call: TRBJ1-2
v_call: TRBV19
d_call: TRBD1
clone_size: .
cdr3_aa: CASLPKGQVYGYTF
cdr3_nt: TGTGCCAGCTTGCCCAAGGGACAGGTGTATGGCTACACCTTC

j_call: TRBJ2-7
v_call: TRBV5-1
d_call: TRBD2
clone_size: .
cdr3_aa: CASSTGGGISYEQYF
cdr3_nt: TGCGCCAGCAGCACCGGGGGGGGCATAAGTTACGAGCAGTACTTC

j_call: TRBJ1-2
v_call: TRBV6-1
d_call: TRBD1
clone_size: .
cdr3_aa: CASRTGQGYGYTF
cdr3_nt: TGTGCCAGCAGAACTGGACAGGGATATGGCTACACCTTC

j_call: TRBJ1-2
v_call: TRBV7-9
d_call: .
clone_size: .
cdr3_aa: CASSSRAGFNGYTF
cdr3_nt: TGTGCCAGCAGCTCCCGGGCGGGGTTTAATGGCTACACCTTC

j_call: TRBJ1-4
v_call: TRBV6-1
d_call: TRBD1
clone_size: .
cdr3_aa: CASSGGQETTEKLFF
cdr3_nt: TGTGCCAGCAGTGGGGGACAGGAGACTACTGAAAAACTGTTTTTT

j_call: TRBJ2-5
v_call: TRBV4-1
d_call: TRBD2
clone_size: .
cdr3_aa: CASSRGRGLEETQYF
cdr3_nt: TGCGCCAGCAGCCGAGGGAGGGGCCTTGAAGAGACCCAGTACTTC

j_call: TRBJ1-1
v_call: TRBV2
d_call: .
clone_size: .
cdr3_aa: CASSLASGTEAFF
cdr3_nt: TGTGCCAGCAGCCTAGCAAGTGGTACTGAAGCTTTCTTT

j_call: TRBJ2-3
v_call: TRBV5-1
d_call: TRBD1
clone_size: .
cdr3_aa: CASTETGPPSTDTQYF
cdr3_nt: TGCGCCAGCACCGAGACAGGGCCCCCCAGCACAGATACGCAGTATTTT

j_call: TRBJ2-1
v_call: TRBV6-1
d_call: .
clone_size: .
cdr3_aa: CASKQGQSSYNEQFF
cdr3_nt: TGTGCCAGTAAGCAGGGGCAAAGCTCCTACAATGAGCAGTTCTTC

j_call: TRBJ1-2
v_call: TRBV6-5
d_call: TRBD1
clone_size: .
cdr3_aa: CASRSAGGLGYGYTF
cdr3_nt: TGTGCCAGCAGATCAGCAGGGGGCCTCGGGTATGGCTACACCTTC

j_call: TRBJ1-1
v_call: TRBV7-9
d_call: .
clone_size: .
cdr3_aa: CASSARTSRNTEAFF
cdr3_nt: TGTGCCAGCAGCGCTCGGACAAGCAGGAACACTGAAGCTTTCTTC

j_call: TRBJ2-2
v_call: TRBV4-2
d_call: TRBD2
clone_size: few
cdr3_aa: CASSQARALLDGTSGGHRTGELFF
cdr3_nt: TGTGCCAGCAGCCAAGCCAGGGCACTCCTCGATGGGACTAGCGGGGGCCACAGGACCGGGGAGCTGTTTTTT

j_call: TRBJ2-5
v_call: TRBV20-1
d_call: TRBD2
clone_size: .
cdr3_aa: CSASGAGEQYF
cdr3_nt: TGCAGTGCTAGTGGAGCGGGGGAGCAGTACTTC

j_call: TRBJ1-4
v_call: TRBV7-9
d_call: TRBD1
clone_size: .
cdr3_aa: CASSKDRGSNEKLFF
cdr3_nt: TGTGCCAGCAGCAAAGACAGGGGCTCTAATGAAAAACTGTTTTTT

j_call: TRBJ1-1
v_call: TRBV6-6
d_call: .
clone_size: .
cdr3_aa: CASRPRTRGNTEAFF
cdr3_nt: TGTGCCAGCAGACCAAGAACTCGGGGGAACACTGAAGCTTTCTTT

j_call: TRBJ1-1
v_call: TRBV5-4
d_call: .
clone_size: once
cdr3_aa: CASSLGAEAFF
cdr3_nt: TGTGCCAGCAGCTTGGGAGCTGAAGCTTTCTTT

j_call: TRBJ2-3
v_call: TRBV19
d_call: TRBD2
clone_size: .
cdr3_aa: CASSIGPSGNTDTQYF
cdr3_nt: TGTGCCAGTAGTATAGGTCCTAGCGGGAACACAGATACGCAGTATTTT

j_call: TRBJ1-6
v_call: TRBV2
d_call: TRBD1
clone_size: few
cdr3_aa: CASRGDRGNSPLHF
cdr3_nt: TGTGCCAGCAGAGGGGACAGGGGTAATTCACCCCTCCACTTT

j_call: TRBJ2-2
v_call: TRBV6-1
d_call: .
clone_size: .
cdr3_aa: CASSEETGAYTGELFF
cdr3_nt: TGTGCCAGCAGTGAGGAGACAGGAGCCTACACCGGGGAGCTGTTTTTT

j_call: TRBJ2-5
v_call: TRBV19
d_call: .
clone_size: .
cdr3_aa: CASSIGLTGSQETQYF
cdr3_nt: TGTGCCAGTAGTATAGGCCTGACAGGATCCCAAGAGACCCAGTACTTC

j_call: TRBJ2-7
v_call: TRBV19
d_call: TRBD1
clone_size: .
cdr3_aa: CASSIRGQVYEQYF
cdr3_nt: TGTGCCAGTAGTATCAGGGGGCAGGTCTACGAGCAGTACTTC

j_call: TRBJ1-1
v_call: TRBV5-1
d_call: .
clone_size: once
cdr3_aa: CASTRSKSTEAFF
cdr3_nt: TGCGCCAGCACTAGGTCGAAAAGCACTGAAGCTTTCTTT

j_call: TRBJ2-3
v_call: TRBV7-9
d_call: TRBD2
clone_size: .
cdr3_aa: CASRLAGGIGTQYF
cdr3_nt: TGTGCCAGCAGGTTAGCGGGGGGGATCGGTACGCAGTATTTT

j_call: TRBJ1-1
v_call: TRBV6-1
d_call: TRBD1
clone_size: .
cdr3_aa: CASNLQGASGEAFF
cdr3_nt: TGTGCCAGCAATCTACAGGGGGCCTCAGGTGAAGCTTTCTTT

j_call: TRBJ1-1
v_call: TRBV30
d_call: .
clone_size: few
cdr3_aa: CAWRHGVKNTEAFF
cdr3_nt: TGTGCCTGGAGGCACGGGGTAAAGAACACTGAAGCTTTCTTT

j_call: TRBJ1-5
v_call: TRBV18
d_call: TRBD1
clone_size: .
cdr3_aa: CASSPGQASHQPQHF
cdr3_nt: TGTGCCAGCTCACCTGGACAGGCTAGCCATCAGCCCCAGCATTTT

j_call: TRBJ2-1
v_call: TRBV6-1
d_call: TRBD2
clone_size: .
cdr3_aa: CASSGGLAGGMFEQFF
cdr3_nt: TGTGCCAGCAGTGGTGGACTAGCGGGGGGAATGTTTGAGCAGTTCTTC

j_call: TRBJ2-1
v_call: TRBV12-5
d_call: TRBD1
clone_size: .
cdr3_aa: CASGPGQGSNEQFF
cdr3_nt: TGTGCTAGTGGTCCGGGACAGGGGAGTAATGAGCAGTTCTTC

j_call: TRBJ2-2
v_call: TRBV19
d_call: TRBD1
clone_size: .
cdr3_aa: CASSNTGVGELFF
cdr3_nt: TGTGCCAGTAGTAACACAGGGGTCGGGGAGCTGTTTTTT

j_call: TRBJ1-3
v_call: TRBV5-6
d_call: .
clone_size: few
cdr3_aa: CASSFGYEGRGNTIYF
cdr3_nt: TGTGCCAGCAGCTTTGGTTATGAGGGAAGGGGAAACACCATATATTTT

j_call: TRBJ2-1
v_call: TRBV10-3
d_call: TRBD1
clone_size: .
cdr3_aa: CAASSGTANNEQFF
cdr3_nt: TGTGCCGCATCTTCCGGGACAGCGAACAATGAGCAGTTCTTC

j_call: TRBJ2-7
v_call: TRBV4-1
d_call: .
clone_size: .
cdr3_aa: CASSQSASLAEQYF
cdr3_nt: TGCGCCAGCAGCCAATCGGCTAGTTTGGCCGAGCAGTACTTC

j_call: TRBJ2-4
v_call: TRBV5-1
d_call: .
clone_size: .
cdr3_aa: CASSLDPGGNIQYF
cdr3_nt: TGCGCCAGCAGCTTGGATCCGGGTGGAAACATTCAGTACTTC

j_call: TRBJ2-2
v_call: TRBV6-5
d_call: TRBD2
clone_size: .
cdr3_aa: CASTSGDAGELFF
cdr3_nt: TGTGCCAGCACTAGCGGGGACGCCGGGGAGCTGTTTTTT

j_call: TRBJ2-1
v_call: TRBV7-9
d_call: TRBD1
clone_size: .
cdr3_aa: CASSLRPGTGAVGEQFF
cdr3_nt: TGTGCCAGCAGCTTACGGCCCGGGACAGGGGCCGTAGGTGAGCAGTTCTTC

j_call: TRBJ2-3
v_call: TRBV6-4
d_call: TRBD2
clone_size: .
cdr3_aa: CASSALAGSTDTQYF
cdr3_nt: TGTGCCAGCAGTGCATTAGCGGGAAGCACAGATACGCAGTATTTT

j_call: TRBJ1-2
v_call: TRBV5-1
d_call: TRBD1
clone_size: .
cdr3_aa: CASSLGTGQVSMVYTF
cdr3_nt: TGCGCCAGCAGCTTGGGAACCGGACAGGTCTCTATGGTCTACACCTTC

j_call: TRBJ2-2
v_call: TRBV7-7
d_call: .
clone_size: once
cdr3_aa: CASSAQGATGELFF
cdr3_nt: TGTGCCAGCAGCGCACAGGGTGCGACCGGGGAGCTGTTTTTT

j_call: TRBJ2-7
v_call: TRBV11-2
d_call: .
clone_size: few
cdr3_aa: CASSAGQIYEQYF
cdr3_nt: TGTGCCAGCAGCGCGGGACAGATCTACGAGCAGTACTTC

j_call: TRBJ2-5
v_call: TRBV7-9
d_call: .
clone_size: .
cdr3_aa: CASSLVLTGETQYF
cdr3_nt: TGTGCCAGCAGCTTAGTTCTGACGGGGGAGACCCAGTACTTC

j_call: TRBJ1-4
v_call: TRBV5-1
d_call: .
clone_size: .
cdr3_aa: CASRRTEEEKLFF
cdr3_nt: TGCGCCAGCAGGAGGACAGAGGAGGAAAAACTGTTTTTT

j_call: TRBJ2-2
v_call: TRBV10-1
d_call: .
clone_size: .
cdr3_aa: CASSEGPRVYTGELFF
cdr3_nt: TGCGCCAGCAGTGAAGGCCCCAGGGTATATACCGGGGAGCTGTTTTTT

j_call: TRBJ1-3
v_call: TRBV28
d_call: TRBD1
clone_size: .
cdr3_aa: CASSLSTGGADGNTIYF
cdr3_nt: TGTGCCAGCAGTTTAAGTACAGGGGGCGCAGATGGAAACACCATATATTTT

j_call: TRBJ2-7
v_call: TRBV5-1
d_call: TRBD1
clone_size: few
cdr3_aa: CASSSGTGSYEQYF
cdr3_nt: TGCGCCAGCAGCTCCGGGACAGGGTCCTACGAGCAGTACTTC

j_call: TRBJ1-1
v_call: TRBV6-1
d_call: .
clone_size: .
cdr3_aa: CASTSRGLTEKAFF
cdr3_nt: TGTGCCAGCACCTCCCGGGGGTTAACTGAAAAAGCTTTCTTT

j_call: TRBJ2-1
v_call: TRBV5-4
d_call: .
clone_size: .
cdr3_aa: CASSLGVSSYNEQFF
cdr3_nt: TGTGCCAGCAGCTTGGGCGTTAGCTCCTACAATGAGCAGTTCTTC

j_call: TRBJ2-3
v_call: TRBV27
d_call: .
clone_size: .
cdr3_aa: CASSFLSFSSTDTQYF
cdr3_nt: TGTGCCAGCAGTTTCCTAAGCTTTAGCAGCACAGATACGCAGTATTTT

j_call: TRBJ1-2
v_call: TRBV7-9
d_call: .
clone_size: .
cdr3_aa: CASRRQAGSYGYTF
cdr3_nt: TGTGCCAGCAGACGACAGGCCGGAAGCTATGGCTACACCTTC

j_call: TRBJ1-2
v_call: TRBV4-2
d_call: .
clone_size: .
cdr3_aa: CASSQDLGIGGYTF
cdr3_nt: TGTGCCAGCAGCCAAGATCTCGGGATTGGGGGCTACACCTTC

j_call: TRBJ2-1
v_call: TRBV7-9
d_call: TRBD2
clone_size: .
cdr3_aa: CASTAGLAEAEQFF
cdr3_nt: TGTGCCAGCACCGCGGGACTAGCGGAGGCTGAGCAGTTCTTC

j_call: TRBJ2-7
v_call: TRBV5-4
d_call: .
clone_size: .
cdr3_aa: CASSLSPSVVYEQYF
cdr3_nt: TGTGCCAGCAGCTTGTCCCCTAGCGTGGTATACGAGCAGTACTTC

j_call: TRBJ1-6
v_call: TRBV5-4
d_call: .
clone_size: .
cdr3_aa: CASSFRAQGNSPLHF
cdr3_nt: TGTGCCAGCAGCTTTAGGGCCCAGGGGAATTCACCCCTCCACTTT